This TCR beta chain was found in a study of identical twins. There are a few counts of this clonotype. MiXCR, run by TCRdb on the 5' RACE reads, gives a single entry per CDR3 protein. Here the sample spans 300,000 to 350,000 distinct CDR3 sequences, about 12% being singletons. This sample was shared with a second study, whose subject was yellow fever vaccine responses in identical twins.

Sequencing was performed on CD8+ T cells sorted from blood. This receptor was obtained from a woman between 18 and 29 years old in good health.

The CDR3 protein is CASSYGMADTQYF. As DNA, the CDR3 is TGTGCCAGCAGTTACGGGATGGCAGATACGCAGTATTTT. This chain connects TRBV6-5 to TRBJ2-3; D is unclear. CDR1 MNHEY and CDR2 SVGAGI come from the germline V gene. The CDR3 contains 13 residues. V was pared by 2 bases and J by 4 bases, with 7 bases between.